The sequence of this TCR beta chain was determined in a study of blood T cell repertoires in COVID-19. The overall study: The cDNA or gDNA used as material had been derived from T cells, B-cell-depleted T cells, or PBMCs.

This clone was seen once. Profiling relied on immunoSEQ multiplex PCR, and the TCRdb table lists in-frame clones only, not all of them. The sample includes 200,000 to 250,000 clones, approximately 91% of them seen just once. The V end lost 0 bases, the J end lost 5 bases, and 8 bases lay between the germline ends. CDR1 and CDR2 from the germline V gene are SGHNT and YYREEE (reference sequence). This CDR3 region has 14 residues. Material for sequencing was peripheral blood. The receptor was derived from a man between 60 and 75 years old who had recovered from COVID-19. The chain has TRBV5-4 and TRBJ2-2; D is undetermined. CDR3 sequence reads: CASSLDSKTGELFF. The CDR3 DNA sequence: TGTGCCAGCAGCTTGGACTCTAAAACCGGGGAGCTGTTTTTT.